Following are 15 T cell receptor beta chains from one sample sequenced in a study of blood T cells in healthy people across ages. Then a second PCR, running roughly 7 to 11 cycles, was carried out with a sample-barcoded 5' primer and a J-beta primer mix. MiXCR was run by TCRdb on the 5' RACE reads, yielding one entry per CDR3 protein. The sample holds hundreds of thousands of distinct CDR3 sequences, 58% seen once. The sequencing input was blood. Every receptor here comes from a man between 60 and 70 years old in good health.

This clonotype has more than one count but fewer than ten. The CDR3 region is CSARRGAGTEAFF. CDR3 DNA sequence: TGCAGTGCTAGAAGGGGCGCGGGCACTGAAGCTTTCTTT. The chain uses TRBV20-1 and TRBJ1-1; tentative D call: TRBD1 (5 bases). Germline values: CDR1 DFQATT, CDR2 SNEGSKA (reference sequence). This CDR3 comprises 13 residues. V was clipped by 2 bases and J by 4 bases, with 11 bases between them.

The chain has TRBV9 and TRBJ2-2; no clear D gene. V shed 3 bases and J shed 4 bases, with 13 bases lying between them. Germline V gene lookup returns CDR1 SGDLS and CDR2 YYNGEE. This CDR3 region has 15 residues. DNA of the CDR3: TGTGCCAGCAGCGGGTATGGGCCCGGCACCGGGGAGCTGTTTTTT. It is translated as CASSGYGPGTGELFF.

The chain joins TRBV12-3 or TRBV12-4 to TRBJ2-5; 11 positions match TRBD1. This CDR3 region has 16 residues. V lost 4 bases to trimming and J lost 4 bases; unmatched junction nucleotides: 8. The CDR3 region is CASSYRTGGGLETQYF. CDR3 coding DNA: TGTGCCAGCAGTTACCGGACAGGGGGCGGTTTAGAGACCCAGTACTTC.

The CDR3 DNA sequence: TGCAGTGCTACACTAGCGGGGGGCTCCCTAAGAGAGACCCAGTACTTC. Amino acids: CSATLAGGSLRETQYF. V gene TRBV20-1 combines with J gene TRBJ2-5; 12 nucleotides match TRBD2. There are 16 residues in the CDR3. The germline gives CDR1 DFQATT, CDR2 SNEGSKA (reference sequence). The J segment lost 4 bases and the V segment lost 4 bases, leaving 10 bases of the junction unmatched.

V and J are TRBV9 and TRBJ2-7, with a possible D match to TRBD2 (7 bases). TRBJ2-5 explains the end of the DNA better; the J call may be wrong. This CDR3 has 17 amino acids. Germline values: CDR1 SGDLS, CDR2 YYNGEE. The CDR3 protein is CASSVLGGGPVGETQYF. The CDR3 nucleotides are TGTGCCAGCAGCGTATTGGGGGGGGGGCCGGTAGGAGAGACCCAGTACTTC.

This clonotype was observed once. The gene calls are TRBV5-1 and TRBJ2-1; 8 nucleotides line up with TRBD2. The DNA end is a closer match to TRBJ2-7, so the J assignment may be wrong. Germline V gene data show CDR1 as SGHRS and CDR2 as YFSETQ. The CDR3 is 14 amino acids. CDR3 loop: CASKATSATNEQYF. As DNA, the CDR3 is TGCGCCAGCAAGGCGACTAGCGCTACCAATGAGCAGTACTTC.

This clonotype was counted a single time. This chain uses TRBV12-3 or TRBV12-4 with TRBJ1-5; D remains unclear. Trimming pared 5 bases from V and 4 bases from J, leaving 9 bases between. The CDR3 length is 13 residues. Written as DNA, the CDR3 is TGTGCCAGCAGTGTGACATATAATCAGCCCCAGCATTTT. Its translation: CASSVTYNQPQHF.

The chain is built from TRBV11-2 and TRBJ2-5, with 9 positions matching TRBD2. V lost 1 base to trimming and J lost 4 bases; unmatched junction nucleotides: 7. The CDR3 runs to 16 residues. Germline V lookup: CDR1 SGHAT, CDR2 FQNNGV. As DNA, the CDR3 is TGTGCCAGCAGCTTAGGTACCGGCGGGGGGGCAGAGACCCAGTACTTC. This translates into CASSLGTGGGAETQYF.

This rearrangement joins TRBV5-1 to TRBJ2-1, with a tentative D call TRBD1 (6 bases). This CDR3 spans 14 amino acids. V was trimmed by 1 base and J by 9 bases, leaving 14 bases between them. CDR1 SGHRS and CDR2 YFSETQ come from the germline V gene. The CDR3 DNA follows: TGCGCCAGCAGCTTGTCGACAGGATTGGGTGAGCAGTTCTTC. Translation gives CASSLSTGLGEQFF. Supplemented by reference TRBV5-1 and TRBJ2-1, the full variable domain reads KAGVTQTPRYLIKTRGQQVTLSCSPISGHRSVSWYQQTPGQGLQFLFEYFSETQRNKGNFPGRFSGRQFSNSRSEMNVSTLELGDSALYLCASSLSTGLGEQFFGPGTRLTVL.

V usage is TRBV12-3 or TRBV12-4 and J usage is TRBJ2-1; 13 nucleotides match TRBD2. The CDR3 extends over 15 amino acids. Germline trimming cut 7 bases from V and 4 bases from J; bases unmatched to any gene: 4. The CDR3 spells CASIGTSGIYNEQFF. The DNA of the CDR3 is TGTGCCAGCATCGGGACTAGCGGGATATACAATGAGCAGTTCTTC.

The chain is built from TRBV7-9 and TRBJ2-5, with TRBD2 matching over 8 bases. Trimming removed 4 bases from V and 1 base from J; junction bases left unmatched: 5. CDR3 length: 15 residues. From germline, CDR1 is SEHNR and CDR2 FQNEAQ (reference sequence). The CDR3, as DNA: TGTGCCAGCAGCTCTATGGCGGGGGGCCAAGAGACCCAGTACTTC. The encoded protein is CASSSMAGGQETQYF. Full variable domain (outside the CDR3, taken from reference TRBV7-9 and TRBJ2-5): DTGVSQNPRHKITKRGQNVTFRCDPISEHNRLYWYRQTLGQGPEFLTYFQNEAQLEKSRLLSDRFSAERPKGSFSTLEIQRTEQGDSAMYLCASSSMAGGQETQYFGPGTRLLVL.

The J gene is TRBJ2-5, the V gene TRBV12-3 or TRBV12-4; 7 bases agree with TRBD1. Trimming removed 6 bases from V and 9 bases from J; junction bases left unmatched: 10. There are 13 residues in the CDR3. CDR3 protein: CASRQNPQGSQYF. The CDR3 DNA sequence: TGTGCCAGCAGGCAAAACCCACAGGGGTCCCAGTACTTC.

The J gene is TRBJ2-7, the V gene TRBV6-1; weak D call: TRBD1 (6 bases). Germline V lookup: CDR1 MNHNS, CDR2 SASEGT. Deletions cut 2 bases from V and 0 bases from J, with 11 bases between. The length of the CDR3 is 15 residues. The CDR3 nucleotides are TGTGCCAGCAGTGAAAAGGGACAAGCCTCCTACGAGCAGTACTTC. This gives the protein CASSEKGQASYEQYF.

The chain links TRBV7-9 to TRBJ1-4; D is undetermined. Germline V lookup: CDR1 SEHNR, CDR2 FQNEAQ (reference sequence). The CDR3 extends over 14 amino acids. Trimming left V 3 bases short and J 6 bases short, with 11 bases between. As DNA, the CDR3 is TGTGCCAGCAGCTTGTCCGGACTGTATGAAAAACTGTTTTTT. It translates to CASSLSGLYEKLFF.

V is TRBV20-1 and J is TRBJ1-5; D perhaps matches TRBD1 (5 bases). V lost 0 bases to trimming and J lost 5 bases, with 14 bases between them. The CDR3 consists of 15 residues. The germline gives CDR1 DFQATT, CDR2 SNEGSKA (reference sequence). CDR3: CSARDPLGEYQPQHF. Written as DNA, the CDR3 is TGCAGTGCTAGAGATCCATTGGGGGAGTATCAGCCCCAGCATTTT.